The 8 T cell receptor beta chains given below trace back to one sample, sequenced in a study of blood T cells in healthy people across ages. Primed by a sample-barcoded 5' primer and a J-beta primer mix, a second PCR proceeded for about 6 to 11 cycles. MiXCR, applied by TCRdb to the 5' RACE reads, yields one record per CDR3 protein. The sample lists about 1.4 million distinct CDR3 sequences, around 59% occurring once. Source material: blood. The source of these receptors is a man aged 18 to 29 in good health.

This clonotype was seen just once. This rearrangement joins TRBV18 to TRBJ2-4; TRBD2 matches 8 bases. The J call may be incorrect, as the DNA end agrees better with TRBJ2-7. This CDR3 is built from 16 residues. Germline V gives CDR1 KGHSH, CDR2 LQKENI. The CDR3 loop is CASSSILTLAAYEQYF. As DNA, the CDR3 is TGTGCCAGCTCATCAATCTTAACACTAGCGGCCTACGAGCAGTACTTC.

This chain links TRBV4-1 with TRBJ1-1; maybe TRBD1 (6 bases). The CDR3 runs 15 residues. V was shortened by 0 bases and J by 7 bases, with 15 bases between the two germline ends. The germline CDR1 and CDR2 sequences are MGHRA and YSYEKL. CDR3 bases: TGCGCCAGCAGCCAAGAAAGGACAGTATTTGGTGAAGCTTTCTTT. It codes for CASSQERTVFGEAFF.

The rearrangement links TRBV25-1 to TRBJ1-4; D is possibly TRBD1 (5 bases). Trimming shortened V by 8 bases and J by 15 bases, and 28 bases separated the two germline ends. From germline, CDR1 is MGHDK and CDR2 SYGVNS. The CDR3 covers 15 residues. CDR3 nucleotides: TGTGCCAGCCGCCCATCCCGGGACCACGTCTCGGGGGTGTTTTTT. Its translation is CASRPSRDHVSGVFF.

The chain employs TRBV20-1 and TRBJ2-4, with D perhaps matching TRBD1 or TRBD2 (6 bases each). CDR3 length: 13 amino acids. CDR1 is DFQATT and CDR2 is SNEGSKA in the germline V gene (reference sequence). The CDR3 sequence: CSRPGADRIVQYF. As DNA, the CDR3 is TGCAGCCGCCCGGGGGCGGATAGAATTGTTCAGTACTTC.

The CDR3, as DNA: TGTGCCATCAGTGGGAACAGGGGGTGGAACACTGAAGCTTTCTTT. Translating gives CAISGNRGWNTEAFF. V is TRBV10-3 and J is TRBJ1-1; TRBD1 matches 8 bases. The germline CDR1 and CDR2 sequences are ENHRY and SYGVKD. The CDR3 has 15 residues. The J segment lost 1 base and the V segment lost 4 bases, leaving 5 bases of the junction unmatched.

The V and J genes are TRBV10-3 and TRBJ1-1; the match to TRBD1 covers 10 bases. Germline trimming cut 8 bases from V and 5 bases from J; bases unmatched to any gene: 20. The CDR3 runs 18 residues. The germline V gene encodes CDR1 ENHRY and CDR2 SYGVKD. The CDR3 sequence is CAISEHAGQGTMGTEAFF. The CDR3 DNA sequence: TGTGCCATCTCCGAACACGCGGGACAGGGGACAATGGGGACTGAAGCTTTCTTT.

This chain joins TRBV7-8 and TRBJ2-1; 10 bases align to TRBD2. CDR1 SGHVS and CDR2 FQNEAQ come from the germline V gene. V was clipped by 3 bases and J by 0 bases; unmatched bases: 5. CDR3 size: 17 residues. This CDR3 is CASSFSGRPSSYNEQFF. For the CDR3, the DNA is TGTGCCAGCAGCTTTAGCGGGAGGCCCAGCTCCTACAATGAGCAGTTCTTC.

The chain joins TRBV11-2 to TRBJ2-5, with 7 positions matching TRBD2. This CDR3 contains 11 residues. The trim removed 4 bases at V and 11 bases at J, leaving 4 bases unmatched. Germline V gene lookup returns CDR1 SGHAT and CDR2 FQNNGV. This CDR3 is CASSYSGGQYF. The CDR3 DNA is TGTGCCAGCAGCTATTCCGGGGGGCAGTACTTC.